This passage covers 3 T cell receptor beta chains from one sample sequenced in a study of Tregs in tolerant kidney transplant recipients. Method: immunoSEQ multiplex PCR; TCRdb's copy keeps in-frame clones and lacks some. The data show 25,000 to 35,000 clones, approximately 83% seen once. These TCRs' antigens remain unknown. Input material: Tregs from blood cultured with allogeneic cells. These TCRs come from a human donor in good health.

The chain combines TRBV20-1 with TRBJ2-5; possible D gene TRBD1, 5 bases. Trimming left V 4 bases short and J 4 bases short, with 7 bases between. There are 11 residues in the CDR3. Germline V gene lookup returns CDR1 DFQATT and CDR2 SNEGSKA (reference sequence). The CDR3 here is CSATGPETQYF. In nucleotides, the CDR3 is TGCAGTGCTACAGGGCCAGAGACCCAGTACTTC.

This chain joins TRBV7-8 and TRBJ2-7; D gene unclear. Deletions cut 2 bases from V and 3 bases from J, with 11 bases between. The CDR3 sequence is 14 residues long. Germline loops: CDR1 SGHVS, CDR2 FQNEAQ. The CDR3 loop reads CASSLTSQRYEQYF. The CDR3 nucleotides read TGTGCCAGCAGCTTAACGAGTCAACGCTACGAGCAGTACTTC. The full variable domain, completed using reference TRBV7-8 and TRBJ2-7, is GAGVSQSPRYKVAKRGQDVALRCDPISGHVSLFWYQQALGQGPEFLTYFQNEAQLDKSGLPSDRFFAERPEGSVSTLKIQRTQQEDSAVYLCASSLTSQRYEQYFGPGTRLTVT.

The rearrangement joins TRBV18 to TRBJ1-1; D unclear. The CDR3 extends over 15 amino acids. V dropped 3 bases and J dropped 3 bases, with 14 bases sitting between them. In germline, CDR1 is KGHSH, CDR2 LQKENI. The CDR3 is CASSPGRGRDTEAFF. In nucleotides, the CDR3 is TGTGCCAGCTCACCTGGAAGAGGGAGAGACACTGAAGCTTTCTTT. The full variable domain, in which reference TRBV18 and TRBJ1-1 provide the parts outside the CDR3, is NAGVMQNPRHLVRRRGQEARLRCSPMKGHSHVYWYRQLPEEGLKFMVYLQKENIIDESGMPKERFSAEFPKEGPSILRIQQVVRGDSAAYFCASSPGRGRDTEAFFGQGTRLTVV.